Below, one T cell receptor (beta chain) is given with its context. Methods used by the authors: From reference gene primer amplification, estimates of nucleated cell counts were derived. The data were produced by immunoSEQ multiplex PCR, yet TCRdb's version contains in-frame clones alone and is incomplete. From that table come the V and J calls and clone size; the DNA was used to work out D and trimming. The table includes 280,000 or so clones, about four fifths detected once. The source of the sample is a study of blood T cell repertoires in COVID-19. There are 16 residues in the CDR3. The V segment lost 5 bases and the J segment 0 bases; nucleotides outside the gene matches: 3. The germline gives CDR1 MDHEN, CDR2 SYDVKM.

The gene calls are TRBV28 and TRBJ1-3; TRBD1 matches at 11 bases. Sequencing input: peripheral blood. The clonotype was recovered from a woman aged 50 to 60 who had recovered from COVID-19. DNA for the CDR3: TGTGCCAGCAGTGGGGGGACAGGGGGCTCTGGAAACACCATATATTTT. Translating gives CASSGGTGGSGNTIYF. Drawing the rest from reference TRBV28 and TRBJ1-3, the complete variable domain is DVKVTQSSRYLVKRTGEKVFLECVQDMDHENMFWYRQDPGLGLRLIYFSYDVKMKEKGDIPEGYSVSREKKERFSLILESASTNQTSMYLCASSGGTGGSGNTIYFGEGSWLTVV.